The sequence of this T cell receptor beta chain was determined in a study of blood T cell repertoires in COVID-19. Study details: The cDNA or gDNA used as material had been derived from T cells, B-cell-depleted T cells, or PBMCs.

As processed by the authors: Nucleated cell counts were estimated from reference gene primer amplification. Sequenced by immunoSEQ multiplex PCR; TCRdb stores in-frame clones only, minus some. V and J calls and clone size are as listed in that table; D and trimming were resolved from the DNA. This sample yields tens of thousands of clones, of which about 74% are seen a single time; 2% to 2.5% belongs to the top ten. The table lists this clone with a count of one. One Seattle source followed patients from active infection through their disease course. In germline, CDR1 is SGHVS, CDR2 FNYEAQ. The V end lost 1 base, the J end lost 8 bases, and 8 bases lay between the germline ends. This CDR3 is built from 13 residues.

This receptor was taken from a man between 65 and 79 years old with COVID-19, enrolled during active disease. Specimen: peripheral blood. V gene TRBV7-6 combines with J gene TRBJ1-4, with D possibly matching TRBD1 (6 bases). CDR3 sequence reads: CASSLGQGEKLFF. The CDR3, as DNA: TGTGCCAGCAGCTTAGGGCAGGGGGAAAAACTGTTTTTT.